This is a list of T cell receptor beta chains from one sample in a study of cytomegalovirus exposure and HLA in healthy donors. TCRdb's table, derived via immunoSEQ multiplex PCR, lists solely in-frame clones and lacks some. The sample lists about 92,000 clones, over 65% occurring once. Input material: PBMCs. Source of these receptors: a woman younger than 30 in good health and CMV-seropositive. Both conserved end residues are part of each CDR3. D genes are given only for firm matches. Size values are once, few and many counts, or a class for expanded clones, and some rows have none.

abundance	d_gene	v_gene	j_gene	len	CDR3nt	CDR3aa
.	TRBD1	TRBV9	TRBJ2-7	14	TGTGCCAGCAGCGTAGGGCCAGGGGGCGTCGAGCAGTACTTC	CASSVGPGGVEQYF
.	.	TRBV15	TRBJ1-4	20	TGTGCCACCAGCTCAATCTGGGGAGGGTTGTCGGCTCCGGGTAATGAAAAACTGTTTTTT	CATSSIWGGLSAPGNEKLFF
.	.	TRBV6-1	TRBJ2-2	14	TGTGCCAGCAGTGAAAGGGAAGGGGACGGGGAGCTGTTTTTT	CASSEREGDGELFF
.	TRBD2	TRBV7-3	TRBJ2-3	15	TGTGCCAGCAGCCCCACCGCGGGAGGGGTCTATACGCAGTATTTT	CASSPTAGGVYTQYF
.	.	TRBV2	TRBJ1-4	13	TGTGCCAGCAGTGCTCAGGGTGGCGAAAAACTGTTTTTT	CASSAQGGEKLFF
.	.	TRBV18	TRBJ2-2	17	TGTGCCAGCTCACCCTATCCCGGACAGAGGAACACCGGGGAGCTGTTTTTT	CASSPYPGQRNTGELFF
.	TRBD1	TRBV30	TRBJ2-5	11	TGTGCCTGGAGGACAGGGGAGACCCAGTACTTC	CAWRTGETQYF
few	TRBD2	TRBV27	TRBJ2-7	15	TGTGCCAGCAGCCCTGGACTAGCGGTTAACTACGAGCAGTACTTC	CASSPGLAVNYEQYF
.	TRBD2	TRBV10-3	TRBJ2-5	14	TGTGCCATCGGAGGGGAGGGGTTCGCAGAGACCCAGTACTTC	CAIGGEGFAETQYF
.	TRBD2	TRBV9	TRBJ2-2	15	TGTGCCAGCAGCGTCGGGAGGACGGGCACCGGGGAGCTGTTTTTT	CASSVGRTGTGELFF
.	.	TRBV6-5	TRBJ2-3	15	TGTGCCAGCAGTTACTGGGGCCTGGGCACAGATACGCAGTATTTT	CASSYWGLGTDTQYF
medium-sized	TRBD2	TRBV7-2	TRBJ2-1	15	TGTGCCAGCAGCTTAGCGGCGGGAGCCTACAATGAGCAGTTCTTC	CASSLAAGAYNEQFF
.	.	TRBV28	TRBJ1-5	17	TGTGCCAGCAGTTTCATGGGAGGGGTTAGGGGCAATCAGCCCCAGCATTTT	CASSFMGGVRGNQPQHF
.	.	TRBV7-2	TRBJ1-5	15	TGTGCCAGCAGCCCTACAGGGAGAGGGAATCAGCCCCAGCATTTT	CASSPTGRGNQPQHF
.	TRBD2	TRBV7-9	TRBJ2-5	14	TGTGCCAGCAGCCAAAGCGGGGGGGTGGAGACCCAGTACTTC	CASSQSGGVETQYF
.	.	TRBV5-4	TRBJ2-3	13	TGTGCCAGCAGCGTCTCTTCCACAGATACGCAGTATTTT	CASSVSSTDTQYF
.	.	TRBV7-9	TRBJ1-5	14	TGTTCCAGCTCCGGGGGGGAGGATGGCCAGCCCCAGCATTTT	CSSSGGEDGQPQHF
.	TRBD1	TRBV7-2	TRBJ1-5	15	TGTGCCAGCAGCCCGGGACAGGGGAAGGATCAGCCCCAGCATTTT	CASSPGQGKDQPQHF
few	.	TRBV15	TRBJ1-2	12	TGTGCCACCAGCAGAGATCTGTTTGGCTACACCTTC	CATSRDLFGYTF
.	.	TRBV23-1	TRBJ1-5	13	TGCGCCAGCAGTGTGGGCCCACATCAGCCCCAGCATTTT	CASSVGPHQPQHF
.	.	TRBV9	TRBJ1-6	15	TGTGCCAGCAGCGTAGGAGGAAACCCTAATTCACCCCTCCACTTT	CASSVGGNPNSPLHF
.	TRBD2	TRBV7-6	TRBJ2-1	15	TGTGCCAGCAGCTCGCGACTAGCGGGCTACAATGAGCAGTTCTTC	CASSSRLAGYNEQFF
.	.	TRBV12-5	TRBJ2-2	16	TGTGCTAGTGGTTTGGGGCAGGGAATTGGTACCGGGGAGCTGTTTTTT	CASGLGQGIGTGELFF
few	.	TRBV9	TRBJ1-2	14	TGTGCCAGCAGCGTAGAGGACAGTAACTATGGCTACACCTTC	CASSVEDSNYGYTF
.	.	TRBV28	TRBJ2-2	15	TGTGCCAGCAGTTTTTTCGGGAGGAACACCGGGGAGCTGTTTTTT	CASSFFGRNTGELFF
.	.	TRBV28	TRBJ1-2	13	TGTGCCAGCAGTTTGTTGAGAGGGGGAGGCTACACCTTC	CASSLLRGGGYTF
.	TRBD1	TRBV9	TRBJ2-5	13	TGTGCCAGCAGCGCCCTGACAGGGAGTCCCCAGTACTTC	CASSALTGSPQYF
.	.	TRBV18	TRBJ2-2	14	TGTGCCAGCTCAGCGACAGGCGACACCGGGGAGCTGTTTTTT	CASSATGDTGELFF
.	TRBD2	TRBV7-2	TRBJ2-7	17	TGTGCCAGCAGCTTAGCCGACGGACTAGTAGGGTCCTACGAGCAGTACTTC	CASSLADGLVGSYEQYF
.	TRBD1	TRBV27	TRBJ1-1	17	TGTGCCAGCAGTCCTGATCAGACAGGGTTCCTGAACACTGAAGCTTTCTTT	CASSPDQTGFLNTEAFF
.	.	TRBV7-8	TRBJ2-1	15	TGTGCCAGCAGCACTATGGCAGGGTTTTCGGGTGAGCAGTTCTTC	CASSTMAGFSGEQFF
few	TRBD1	TRBV7-8	TRBJ1-1	14	TGTGCCAGCAGCTTAGCCGCCAGGGGGTTTGAAGCTTTCTTT	CASSLAARGFEAFF
few	TRBD2	TRBV16	TRBJ2-1	13	TGTGCCAGCAGCCCGGGCGGGGGAAGGCGGCCGTTCTTC	CASSPGGGRRPFF
.	.	TRBV5-1	TRBJ2-7	14	TGCGCCAGCAGCTCTCGGACAGACAGCTACGAGCAGTACTTC	CASSSRTDSYEQYF
.	.	TRBV7-9	TRBJ1-6	17	TGTGCCAGCAGCTTCCAAGATTGGGGGGGGGCCAGCTCACCCCTCCACTTT	CASSFQDWGGASSPLHF
.	.	TRBV7-3	TRBJ1-2	14	TGTGCCAGCAGCCCGACACCAGCTAACTATGGCTACACCTTC	CASSPTPANYGYTF
.	TRBD1	TRBV9	TRBJ1-1	16	TGTGCCAGCAGCGTAGGTTACCCAGGGGGCCTCACTGAAGCTTTCTTT	CASSVGYPGGLTEAFF
once	TRBD1	TRBV27	TRBJ1-2	15	TGTGCCAGCAGTCCACGCCCAGGGGGTAACTATGGCTACACCTTC	CASSPRPGGNYGYTF
.	.	TRBV27	TRBJ1-1	14	TGTGCCAGCAGTTTATATTCCGGGGAGGGTGAAGCTTTCTTT	CASSLYSGEGEAFF
.	.	TRBV6-1	TRBJ1-6	14	TGTGCCAGCAGGGCGGACGGGATCAATTCACCCCTCCACTTT	CASRADGINSPLHF
.	.	TRBV19	TRBJ2-2	14	TGTGCCAGTAAGGGGTTACTGAACACCGGGGAGCTGTTTTTT	CASKGLLNTGELFF
.	TRBD1	TRBV2	TRBJ1-4	14	TGTGCCAGCAGTGGGGACAGGGGGCCTGAAAAACTGTTTTTT	CASSGDRGPEKLFF
few	TRBD1	TRBV5-1	TRBJ2-4	16	TGCGCCAGCAGCTTAAGTACAGACAGGGTGGAAAACATTCAGTACTTC	CASSLSTDRVENIQYF
.	.	TRBV25-1	TRBJ1-1	16	TGTGCCAGCAGTGAAAAGTCCTACGCGGGGAACACTGAAGCTTTCTTT	CASSEKSYAGNTEAFF
.	TRBD1	TRBV7-9	TRBJ1-6	15	TGTGCCAGCAGCTTCAGGACAGGGAATAATTCACCCCTCCACTTT	CASSFRTGNNSPLHF
.	TRBD1	TRBV18	TRBJ1-1	21	TGTGCCAGCTCACCGAGACAGGGTTTCTCTAGGGGTCAGTCAGCGAACACTGAAGCTTTCTTT	CASSPRQGFSRGQSANTEAFF
.	TRBD1	TRBV28	TRBJ2-2	18	TGTGCCAGCAGTCTAGCCGGACAGGGGGCGTTGAACACCGGGGAGCTGTTTTTT	CASSLAGQGALNTGELFF
.	.	TRBV7-9	TRBJ2-4	14	TGTGCCAGCAGCTTTGGCCTAGCCAAAAACATTCAGTACTTC	CASSFGLAKNIQYF
.	.	TRBV30	TRBJ1-5	14	TGTGCCTGGACTGCAGGGTTTTTGGATCAGCCCCAGCATTTT	CAWTAGFLDQPQHF
few	.	TRBV4-2	TRBJ2-1	16	TGTGCCAGCAGCCAAGATTCAGGACTGGGATACAATGAGCAGTTCTTC	CASSQDSGLGYNEQFF
.	.	TRBV6-6	TRBJ2-7	14	TGTGCCAGCACCACTCCGGACAGCTCCTACGAGCAGTACTTC	CASTTPDSSYEQYF
.	.	TRBV28	TRBJ2-5	15	TGTGCCAGCAGTGATAGCGATCGGAGGGGTGGGGAGCAGTACTTC	CASSDSDRRGGEQYF
.	TRBD2	TRBV29-1	TRBJ2-7	13	TGCAGCGTTTCGGGAGGTTTTACCTACGAGCAGTACTTC	CSVSGGFTYEQYF
.	.	TRBV7-2	TRBJ1-2	16	TGTGCCAGCAGCTTGGACCCCGGGGGGGGCGGAACTGGCTACACCTTC	CASSLDPGGGGTGYTF
.	.	TRBV5-1	TRBJ1-3	15	TGCGCCAGCAGCTTTCTCACGGGCTCTGGAAACACCATATATTTT	CASSFLTGSGNTIYF
.	.	TRBV4-1	TRBJ1-1	14	TGCGCCAGCCGAGGCACCCTTCGGAACACTGAAGCTTTCTTT	CASRGTLRNTEAFF